This T cell receptor (beta chain) was recovered during a study of CD8+ T cells in alopecia areata (dated by TCRdb to the late 2010s). Notes on the research overall: The treated patients took part in an open-label pilot trial in which moderate-to-severe alopecia areata was treated with oral tofacitinib at 5 to 10 mg twice daily. Tofacitinib was administered for 6 to 18 months, and 6 months of follow-up off drug were then conducted to assess delayed response and recurrence. The SALT score, which quantifies the percentage of affected scalp surface area, was used to measure disease severity in treated patients. The study used high-throughput TCRbeta sequencing to examine T cell clonal expansion in alopecia areata, in both the C3H/HeJ mouse model and human patients. On the human side, TCRbeta sequencing was run on scalp tissue and on sorted CD4+ and CD8+ peripheral blood T cells from healthy controls and from alopecia areata patients with either patchy or totalis/universalis disease. Biopsies were taken from tofacitinib-treated patients at baseline and at 4 and 24 weeks of treatment, and a later scalp biopsy was taken in several of the tofacitinib-treated patients. Clonality in the scalp was compared among normal scalp (n=4), patchy alopecia areata scalp (n=8), and alopecia totalis/universalis scalp (n=8). RNA was extracted with the PAXgene miRNA kit for fixed scalp, the miRNeasy kit for PBMCs, and the RNeasy kit for mouse skin. immunoSEQ multiplex PCR using 35 Vbeta forward primers and 13 Jbeta reverse primers was used to amplify TCRbeta CDR3 regions. Points the paper makes about the study in general: Unlike mouse skin, where gammadelta T cells dominate, normal human skin contains resident alphabeta T cells that get sequenced too, which complicates analysis of the scalp TCR repertoire. Tofacitinib significantly decreased scalp clonality and the number of expanded CD8+ clones among the top 100 scalp clones. Shared TCR sequences between patients were less evident than in mice, which may be partly attributable to HLA diversity in the patient population. During tofacitinib treatment, many expanded lesional clones stuck around in both scalp and blood, and this persistence may partly explain why relapse happens after treatment is stopped. Lesional scalp, especially in alopecia totalis/universalis, showed higher clonality and more expanded CD8+ clones than normal scalp, suggesting antigenic drive. Because the treated cohort was small and had only one nonresponder, larger studies are needed to examine links between baseline CD8+ expansion and response.

Notes on this clone: Its antigen is not yet known. Base qualities are not provided; no much larger clone lies one nucleotide away.

Library generation was performed with the immunoSEQ multiplex PCR assay. RNA was extracted from all samples and reverse transcribed into cDNA, which served as template for TCR sequencing. SuperScript III was used for first-strand cDNA synthesis, primed with a 2:1 mix of oligo-dT and random hexamers. A synthetic immune receptor repertoire was used to assess amplification bias, and residual bias was removed computationally. The source study handled its data this way. After raw reads were preprocessed to remove errors, the CDR3 was defined following IMGT conventions as running from the conserved cysteine to phenylalanine. Clonality was computed as 1 minus the Shannon entropy, with the entropy normalized by log2 of the number of productive unique TCRs. Whether scalp clones were CD4 or CD8 was inferred by matching scalp TCRbeta sequences against CD4 and CD8 repertoires sorted from blood. As stored in TCRdb, this immuneACCESS dataset retains in-frame rearrangements with V and J assigned. A fraction of the clones does not appear; measured against another copy, unresolved V genes explain less than half of the discrepancy, and the remainder lacks a known reason. That table gives V, J and clone size, and the DNA gave D and trimming. For this sample there are under 300,000 clones; about 62% appear just once. About 0.93% of the sample is taken by the ten largest.

The meaning of the sample's treatment or condition label: oral pan-JAK inhibitor, 5-10 mg twice daily. Lesional scalp punch biopsies and peripheral blood were collected from alopecia areata patients. After PBMCs were isolated by density centrifugation and stained for CD3, CD4 and CD8, a FACSAria was used to sort CD4+ and CD8+ T cells. Per the germline V gene, SGHVS is the CDR1 and FNYEAQ is the CDR2. Spanning cysteine to phenylalanine, the CDR3 consists of 16 amino acids. The sequence is cut down to CDR3 DNA, 48 bases in frame from base 1. Germline trimming amounts to 4 bases on V and 3 bases on J, with 10 as the count of junction bases outside the gene matches.

The specimen comprised CD4+ T cells sorted from blood, sampled around week 53, from a patient treated with tofacitinib. The V and J genes are TRBV7-6 and TRBJ2-3; the junction holds 7 bases that match TRBD2. The source is a human donor with alopecia areata. The bases read TGTGCCAGCAGCTCACATGGGAGGGGTTGGACAGATACGCAGTATTTT. Translation gives CASSSHGRGWTDTQYF.